These 18 T cell receptor beta chains were sequenced from one sample in a study of T cell responses to AZD1222 COVID-19 vaccine. Only in-frame clones appear in the TCRdb table, and some are missing; sequencing was by immunoSEQ multiplex PCR. This table has 80,000 or so clones, about nine tenths appearing once. The sample consisted of peripheral blood, taken on day 0 of MenACWY control vaccination. The receptor set was obtained from an adult in good health.

V usage is TRBV19 and J usage is TRBJ1-5; maybe TRBD1 (6 bases). This CDR3 is built from 15 residues. The germline V gene has CDR1 LNHDA and CDR2 SQIVND (reference sequence). V was trimmed by 3 bases and J by 7 bases, leaving 16 bases between them. The CDR3 is CASSILAGEMQPQHF. CDR3 coding DNA: TGTGCCAGTAGTATTCTGGCAGGGGAGATGCAGCCCCAGCATTTT.

The CDR3 loop reads CASSTEGAGYGYTF. The CDR3 DNA follows: TGTGCCAGCAGTACCGAGGGGGCGGGGTATGGCTACACCTTC. The chain uses TRBV6-6 and TRBJ1-2; TRBD1 agrees at 7 bases. Germline-derived CDR1 and CDR2 are MNHNY and SVGAGI (reference sequence). This CDR3 region has 14 residues. The V gene end was trimmed by 5 bases and the J gene end by 5 bases; junction bases not matched to a gene: 8.

The V gene is TRBV6-1, the J gene TRBJ2-5; D assignment may be TRBD1 or TRBD2 (5 bases each). V was cut by 0 bases and J by 4 bases, with 15 bases left in between. The CDR3 loop spans 16 amino acids. Germline values: CDR1 MNHNS, CDR2 SASEGT. The CDR3 region has the DNA TGTGCCAGCAGTGAAGCCGCAGGGACGGGCAGAGAGACCCAGTACTTC. Residues: CASSEAAGTGRETQYF.

The chain has TRBV5-8 and TRBJ1-6; no clear D gene. The V and J ends lost 4 bases and 7 bases respectively, with 15 bases between them. The CDR3 runs 15 residues. Germline V gene sequence: CDR1 SGHTS, CDR2 YDEGEE. The CDR3 sequence is CASSGSIAVNSPLHF. The CDR3 coding sequence is TGTGCCAGCAGCGGAAGTATAGCCGTGAATTCACCCCTCCACTTT.

J is TRBJ2-1 and V is TRBV29-1; weak D call: TRBD2 (5 bases). The CDR3 consists of 11 residues. V was trimmed by 7 bases and J by 5 bases, leaving 9 bases between them. Germline-derived CDR1 and CDR2 are SQVTM and ANQGSEA. The CDR3, as DNA: TGCAGCGGGACTTATAACAATGAGCAGTTCTTC. This sequence encodes CSGTYNNEQFF.

The rearrangement joins TRBV24-1 to TRBJ2-1, with 9 bases that match TRBD2. The CDR3 covers 12 residues. Per the germline V gene, CDR1 is KGHDR and CDR2 is SFDVKD. J gave up 6 bases and V 9 bases, and 2 bases lay outside the gene matches. In nucleotides, the CDR3 is TGTGCCACCGGGCGGGAGGGCAATGAGCAGTTCTTC. Its translation is CATGREGNEQFF.

The chain links TRBV5-5 to TRBJ1-1; TRBD1 matches 10 bases. V was clipped by 8 bases and J by 1 base; unmatched bases: 2. This CDR3 is built from 13 residues. Germline V gene data show CDR1 as SGHKS and CDR2 as YYEKEE (reference sequence). Here the CDR3 reads CARRDRGNTEAFF. As DNA, the CDR3 is TGTGCCAGGAGGGACAGGGGGAACACTGAAGCTTTCTTT.

V and J are TRBV6-1 and TRBJ1-1, with 8 bases aligning to TRBD1. V lost 7 bases, J lost 5 bases, and 9 bases stayed unmatched. The CDR3 length is 14 residues. CDR1 MNHNS and CDR2 SASEGT come from the germline V gene. CDR3: CASTFQGARTEAFF. In nucleotides, the CDR3 is TGTGCCAGCACCTTCCAGGGGGCGCGAACTGAAGCTTTCTTT.

The genes are TRBV5-6 and TRBJ2-1, with 12 nucleotides matching TRBD2. The CDR3 totals 15 residues. V gave up 4 bases and J gave up 6 bases; unmatched junction bases: 5. Germline CDR1 is SGHDT and CDR2 is YYEEEE. The CDR3 is CASSMGLAGGNEQFF. CDR3 nucleotide sequence: TGTGCCAGCAGCATGGGACTAGCGGGTGGCAATGAGCAGTTCTTC.

The rearrangement joins TRBV5-1 to TRBJ1-3, with a tentative D call TRBD1 (6 bases). CDR1 is SGHRS, CDR2 YFSETQ, per germline. The CDR3 sequence is 13 residues long. Trimming pared 4 bases from V and 4 bases from J, leaving 9 bases between. The CDR3 loop reads CASSRGAGNTIYF. In nucleotides, the CDR3 is TGCGCCAGCAGCCGGGGGGCAGGAAACACCATATATTTT.

The gene calls are TRBV23-1 and TRBJ2-3; TRBD1 matches 7 bases. TRBV23-1 belongs to the ORF category, with a function that is uncertain. After removal of 5 bases from V and 2 bases from J, the junction contained 7 bases not matched to a gene. The CDR3 totals 15 residues. Here the CDR3 reads CASSVPGTVTDTQYF. The CDR3 bases are TGCGCCAGCAGTGTCCCCGGGACAGTCACAGATACGCAGTATTTT.

In DNA form, the CDR3 reads TGTGCCAGCAGCTTAGGGGCCCTGCGGGAGGGTAATGATGAGCAGTTCTTC. It specifies CASSLGALREGNDEQFF. The chain has TRBV13 and TRBJ2-1; 9 positions agree with TRBD2. The CDR3 totals 17 residues. From germline, CDR1 is PRHDT and CDR2 FYEKMQ (reference sequence). Germline trimming cut 0 bases from V and 8 bases from J; bases unmatched to any gene: 11.

This clone was recorded a few times. The chain has TRBV6-5 and TRBJ1-6, with TRBD1 as a possible D gene (5 bases). This CDR3 comprises 16 residues. Trimming took 0 bases from V and 4 from J, leaving 10 bases between them. Germline loops: CDR1 MNHEY, CDR2 SVGAGI. CDR3 sequence (DNA): TGTGCCAGCAGTTACTCGACGGGGGGTTATAATTCACCCCTCCACTTT. Translation: CASSYSTGGYNSPLHF.

V is TRBV24-1 and J is TRBJ1-2; maybe TRBD1 (5 bases). The CDR3 contains 12 residues. The V gene's germline CDR1 is KGHDR and CDR2 SFDVKD. V was pared by 6 bases and J by 4 bases, with 8 bases between. CDR3 nucleotides: TGTGCCACCAGTAGGGGAAGCTATGGCTACACCTTC. Protein product: CATSRGSYGYTF.

CDR3 protein: CATSEQPQETQYF. In nucleotides, the CDR3 is TGCGCCACCTCCGAACAGCCACAAGAGACCCAGTACTTC. V is TRBV5-1 and J is TRBJ2-5; D is uncertain. This CDR3 spans 13 amino acids. Trimming shortened V by 9 bases and J by 2 bases, and 14 bases separated the two germline ends. CDR1 SGHRS and CDR2 YFSETQ come from the germline V gene.

This chain joins TRBV6-5 and TRBJ2-2; D unresolved. Trimming stripped 3 bases from V and 5 bases from J, with 7 bases between. Germline loops: CDR1 MNHEY, CDR2 SVGAGI. This CDR3 contains 13 residues. CDR3 sequence: CASSYSETGELFF. CDR3 DNA: TGTGCCAGCAGTTATTCTGAGACCGGGGAGCTGTTTTTT.

This chain uses TRBV19 with TRBJ2-1; the D gene is possibly TRBD2 (6 bases). Trimming shortened V by 1 base and J by 7 bases, and 8 bases separated the two germline ends. Germline CDR1 is LNHDA and CDR2 is SQIVND (reference sequence). The CDR3 has 13 residues. CDR3 sequence reads: CASSIVAGNEQFF. As DNA, the CDR3 is TGTGCCAGTAGTATAGTGGCGGGGAATGAGCAGTTCTTC.

The chain combines TRBV18 with TRBJ1-4; D not resolved. The CDR3 runs to 18 residues. Trimming took off 2 bases at V and 2 bases at J, with 18 bases between the two ends. The germline V gene encodes CDR1 KGHSH and CDR2 LQKENI. The CDR3 DNA follows: TGTGCCAGCTCACCAACGGACCCTAGGAGTGGGACTAATGAAAAACTGTTTTTT. It yields the protein CASSPTDPRSGTNEKLFF.